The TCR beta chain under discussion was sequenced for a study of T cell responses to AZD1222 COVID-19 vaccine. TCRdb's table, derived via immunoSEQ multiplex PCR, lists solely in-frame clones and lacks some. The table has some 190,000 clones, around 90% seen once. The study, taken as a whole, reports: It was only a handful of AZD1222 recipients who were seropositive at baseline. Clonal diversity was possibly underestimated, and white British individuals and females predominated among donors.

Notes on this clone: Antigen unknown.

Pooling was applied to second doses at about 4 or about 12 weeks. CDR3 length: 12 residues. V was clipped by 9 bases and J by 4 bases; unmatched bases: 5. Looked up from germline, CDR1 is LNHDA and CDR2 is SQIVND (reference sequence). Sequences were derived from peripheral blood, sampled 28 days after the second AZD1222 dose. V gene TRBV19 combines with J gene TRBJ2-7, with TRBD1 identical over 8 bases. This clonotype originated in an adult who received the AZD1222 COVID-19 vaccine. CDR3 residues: CASKDRDYEQYF. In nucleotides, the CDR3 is TGTGCCAGCAAGGACAGGGATTACGAGCAGTACTTC.